One and the same sample provided the 14 T cell receptor delta chains below, sequenced in a study of γδ T cells in repeated Plasmodium falciparum infection. Flow sorting of PBMC yielded separate Vgamma9/Vdelta2+ and Vdelta2-negative gammadelta T cell populations for bulk repertoire analysis. TCRdb re-processed the multiplex PCR reads via CATT. The data contain about 48,000 delta-chain clones, 1.6% of them seen just once; the ten biggest clones take up over 7.5%. Sequenced: gamma-delta T cells from blood. These receptors all stem from a pool of human donors (malaria-infected and uninfected, not separated).

This clone was counted many times. TCRdb shows a much larger clone's protein in place of this DNA's translation, and the two differ at residue 14, likely through a read error; the protein shown is translated from the DNA. Other DNA sequences in this specimen translate into the identical CDR3. The chain has TRDV1 and TRDJ1; TRDD3 matches at 7 bases. This CDR3 is built from 19 residues. With 1 base clipped from V and 3 bases from J, the junction kept 17 bases outside the gene matches. CDR1 is TSWWSYY, CDR2 QGS, per germline. The CDR3 bases are TGTGCTCTTGGGGAACCTATGCTCCCCCTGGGGGTCGACGCCGATAAACTCATCTTT. It encodes CALGEPMLPLGVDADKLIF.

This clone was seen repeatedly, ten times or more. With a far larger clone one base away, a read error is the likely cause. No DNA is shown, since the ends of the CDR3 on it are uncertain; the CDR3 is the one TCRdb lists. The rearrangement joins TRDV1 to TRDJ1; TRDD3 is taken as the D call from the table, unchecked against the DNA. The CDR3 sequence runs 22 residues, both termini included. Germline values: CDR1 TSWWSYY, CDR2 QGS. The CDR3 region is CALGDPSFYWGIGSSYTDKLIF.

To note about this clone: This likely came from a read error, as a far larger clone is one base away. Distinct nucleotide sequences in the sample also encode this CDR3. The chain is built from TRDV1 and TRDJ1; the D is unclear. The J gene is not listed in TCRdb, so it was assigned here from a DNA match to germline. The germline V gene encodes CDR1 TSWWSYY and CDR2 QGS. There are 19 residues in the CDR3. Trimming removed 1 base from V and 0 bases from J, with 21 bases in between. This CDR3 is CALGEPSRPYSWYTDKLIF. Here the CDR3 DNA reads TGTGCTCTTGGGGAACCGTCCCGCCCGTATTCGTGGTACACCGATAAACTCATCTTT.

This clone was seen a few times. TCRdb has a much larger clone's protein, which differs at residues 12 and 14 from the translation of this DNA, likely because of a read error; what is shown is the protein translated from the DNA. The chain recombines TRDV1 with TRDJ1; 10 nucleotides match TRDD3. The CDR3 consists of 17 residues. Germline loops: CDR1 TSWWSYY, CDR2 QGS. The CDR3 DNA follows: TGTGCTCTTTTAGGTTGGGGGATACTGGGCTACGCCGATGAACTCATCTTT. It encodes CALLGWGILGYADELIF.

This clone is classed as medium-sized (0.01 to 0.1%). The sample carries other DNA sequences with the same CDR3. The chain is built from TRDV2 and TRDJ1; 10 positions match TRDD3. Looked up from germline, CDR1 is GEAIGNYY and CDR2 is EKD. The ends lost 4 bases at V and 3 bases at J; junction bases unmatched: 13. The CDR3 runs 17 residues. CDR3 nucleotide sequence: TGTGCCTGTGATCGGTACTGGGGGATCTATAGTGCCGATAAACTCATCTTT. It is translated as CACDRYWGIYSADKLIF.

As to this clone: The protein recorded in TCRdb matches a much larger clone and deviates from this DNA's translation at residue 8, suggesting a read error; the protein here is obtained by translating the DNA. The gene calls are TRDV1 and TRDJ1; D is perhaps TRDD1 (6 bases). No J gene is reported in TCRdb; it was inferred here by comparing the DNA with germline. The germline V gene encodes CDR1 TSWWSYY and CDR2 QGS. The CDR3 extends over 28 amino acids. Trimming removed 0 bases at V and 0 bases at J, with 47 bases between. CDR3 region: CALGELPSPPLATKKYLRVLAYTDKLIF. Here the CDR3 DNA reads TGTGCTCTTGGGGAACTTCCGTCTCCCCCTCTGGCTACTAAGAAATATTTACGGGTCCTTGCTTACACCGATAAACTCATCTTT.

As regards this clone: The TCRdb protein comes from a much larger clone and disagrees with this DNA's translation at residue 6, likely due to a read error; the protein given here is derived from the DNA. The rearrangement links TRAV38-2/DV8 to TRDJ1; no firm D call. The J gene, left out of TCRdb, was set here by checking the DNA against germline. V was pared by 7 bases and J by 6 bases, with 13 bases between. In germline, CDR1 is TSESDYY, CDR2 QEAYKQQN. The CDR3 has 12 amino acids. The CDR3 DNA follows: TGTGCTTATGGAACGATGTTACATAAACTCATCTTT. This codes for CAYGTMLHKLIF.

This clone has just a few counts. The TCRdb protein, from a much larger clone, departs from this DNA's translation at residue 17, likely by read error; the protein shown derives from the DNA. No J gene call was made, and the V gene is TRDV1; TRDD3 is taken as the D call from the table, unchecked against the DNA. CDR1 is TSWWSYY, CDR2 QGS, per germline. The CDR3 spans 19 residues. The CDR3 sequence is CALGTSIPTVWEYTDKFIF. The CDR3 bases are TGTGCTCTTGGGACCTCTATTCCTACAGTGTGGGAGTACACCGATAAATTCATCTTT.

There are many counts of this clone. The sample holds other DNA sequences that translate to the same CDR3. The CDR3 DNA reads as TGTGCCTGTGACACTCTGGGGGGACGGGTGTACACCGATAAACTCATCTTT. This gives the protein CACDTLGGRVYTDKLIF. The V gene is TRDV2, the J gene TRDJ1, with TRDD3 matching 7 bases. V shed 1 base and J 0 bases; nucleotides not matched to a gene: 10. The CDR3 runs 17 residues. Germline CDR1 GEAIGNYY, CDR2 EKD.

Worth noting for this clone: TCRdb's listed protein matches a much larger clone and diverges from this DNA's translation at residue 11, likely through a read error; the protein shown comes from the DNA. The V and J genes are TRAV38-2/DV8 and TRDJ1; D is possibly TRDD2 (6 bases). TCRdb carries no J gene annotation; the J gene was assigned here by matching the DNA with germline. V lost 0 bases and J lost 0, with 30 bases in between. Germline V gene lookup returns CDR1 TSESDYY and CDR2 QEAYKQQN. This CDR3 comprises 22 residues. The CDR3 DNA reads TGTGCTTATAGGAGCGTACTTCCTCGGTGTCGGTTGGGGACCTCGTACACCGATAAACTCATCTTT. Its protein product is CAYRSVLPRCRLGTSYTDKLIF.

This clone was seen a few times. TCRdb assigns this DNA the protein of a much larger clone, which departs from its translation at residue 13; this likely reflects a read error, and the protein shown comes from translating the DNA. The gene calls are TRDV1 and TRDJ2, with 10 positions matching TRDD3. The CDR3 is 21 amino acids. Germline CDR1 and CDR2: TSWWSYY and QGS. Losses at the gene ends were 4 bases for V and 0 bases for J; bases not matched to a gene: 17. CDR3 residues: CALGVSSYWGIQASLTAQLFF. Written as DNA, the CDR3 is TGTGCTCTTGGGGTTTCCTCGTACTGGGGGATCCAAGCTTCTTTGACAGCACAACTCTTCTTT.

This clone has only a few counts. TCRdb's protein for this DNA is that of a much larger clone and differs from the translation at residue 15, likely a read error; the protein shown is the DNA translation. No J gene was called, and the V gene is TRDV2; the table's D call TRDD3 went unverified against the DNA. In germline, CDR1 is GEAIGNYY, CDR2 EKD. The CDR3 length is 17 residues. The CDR3 DNA follows: TGTGCCTGTGACAGCCTAGCCTGGCAGGCCTACACCGATAAACCCATCTTT. Protein: CACDSLAWQAYTDKPIF.

This clone was seen a handful of times. A read error is likely here: a far larger clone is one base away. Other DNA sequences in the same sample also yield this CDR3. The rearrangement uses TRDV1 and TRDJ1; 11 bases agree with TRDD3. Because TCRdb records no J gene, it was assigned here through a match of the DNA to germline. This CDR3 comprises 19 residues. Germline CDR1 is TSWWSYY and CDR2 is QGS. V lost 1 base and J lost 5; bases outside the gene matches: 15. CDR3 sequence reads: CALGEPTADWGIGTDKLIF. CDR3 bases: TGTGCTCTTGGGGAACCCACGGCAGACTGGGGGATAGGGACTGATAAACTCATCTTT.

Concerning this clone: The protein given by TCRdb reflects a much larger clone and differs at residue 13 from this DNA's translation, likely from a read error; the protein shown is the DNA's translation. The chain combines TRDV2 with TRDJ1, with D unclear. TCRdb lists no J gene, so it was determined here by aligning the DNA to germline. The germline CDR1 and CDR2 sequences are GEAIGNYY and EKD. This CDR3 contains 16 residues. In DNA form, the CDR3 reads TGTGCCTGTGACACCGAGGAAGAAGAGGGCACCGATATACTCATCTTT. This encodes CACDTEEEEGTDILIF.